In its sample, the clone carrying this T cell receptor (beta chain) was seen a few times. The antigen remains undetermined. This CDR3 contains 14 residues. Germline loops: CDR1 LNHNV, CDR2 YYDKDF (reference sequence). V shed 0 bases and J shed 9 bases, with 12 bases lying between them. Since all of the isolated RNA was reverse transcribed, expressed TCRB transcripts were what got sequenced. Only in-frame clones appear in the TCRdb table, and some are missing; sequencing was by immunoSEQ multiplex PCR. Found here are 360,000 or so clones, 20% of them singletons; the top ten hold 0.044%. This sample was included in a study of beta chain features in type 1 diabetes. Study-level findings and limits: Naive, central memory and regulatory TCRB repertoires appeared more similar among patients than healthy donors.

The sequencing sample was made of naive CD4+ T cells from blood. The gene calls are TRBV15 and TRBJ2-1, with D hard to call. This clonotype originated in a woman aged 18-30 years in good health. For the CDR3, the DNA is TGTGCCACCAGCAGAGATCCTCGACCGGGTGAGCAGTTCTTC. This gives the protein CATSRDPRPGEQFF.